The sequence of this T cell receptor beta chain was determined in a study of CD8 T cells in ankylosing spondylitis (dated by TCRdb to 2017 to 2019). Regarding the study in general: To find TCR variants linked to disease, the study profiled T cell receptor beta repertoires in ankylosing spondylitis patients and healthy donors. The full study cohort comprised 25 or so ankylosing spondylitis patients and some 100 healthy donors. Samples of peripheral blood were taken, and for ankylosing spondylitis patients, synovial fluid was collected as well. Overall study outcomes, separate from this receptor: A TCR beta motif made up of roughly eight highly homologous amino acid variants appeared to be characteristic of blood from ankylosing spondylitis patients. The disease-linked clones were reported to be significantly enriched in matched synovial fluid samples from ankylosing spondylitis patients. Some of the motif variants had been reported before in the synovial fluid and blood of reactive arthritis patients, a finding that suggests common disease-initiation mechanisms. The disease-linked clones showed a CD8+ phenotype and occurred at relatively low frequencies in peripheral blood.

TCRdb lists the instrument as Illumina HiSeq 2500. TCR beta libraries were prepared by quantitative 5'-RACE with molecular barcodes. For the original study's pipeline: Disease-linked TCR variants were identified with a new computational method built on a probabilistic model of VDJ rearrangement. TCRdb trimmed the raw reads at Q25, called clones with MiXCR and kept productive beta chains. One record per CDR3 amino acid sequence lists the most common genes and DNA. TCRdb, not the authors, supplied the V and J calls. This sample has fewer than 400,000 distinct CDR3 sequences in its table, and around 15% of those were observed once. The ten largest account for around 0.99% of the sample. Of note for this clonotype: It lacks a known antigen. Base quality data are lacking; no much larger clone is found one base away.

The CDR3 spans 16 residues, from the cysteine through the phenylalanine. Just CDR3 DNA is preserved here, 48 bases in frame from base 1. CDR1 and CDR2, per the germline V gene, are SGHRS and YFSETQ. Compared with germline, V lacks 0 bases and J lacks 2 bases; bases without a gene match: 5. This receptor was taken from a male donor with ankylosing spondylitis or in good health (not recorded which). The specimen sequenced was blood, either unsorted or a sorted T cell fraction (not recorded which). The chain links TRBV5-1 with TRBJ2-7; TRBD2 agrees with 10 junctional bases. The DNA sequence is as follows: TGCGCCAGCAGCTTGGTTATGGGACTAGCGACCTACGAGCAGTACTTC. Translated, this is CASSLVMGLATYEQYF.